Sequencing of this TCR beta chain was carried out in a study of T cells in Graves' hyperthyroidism and ophthalmopathy. Study information: Peripheral blood was collected at initial diagnosis, before any treatment.

Study outcomes and limitations: Most thyroid clonotypes that were expanded above 0.001 also turned up in blood.

This clonotype appeared many times. The antigen remains unidentified. V was pared by 5 bases and J by 6 bases, with 3 bases of the junction left unmatched. Per the germline V gene, CDR1 is DFQATT and CDR2 is SNEGSKA (reference sequence). This CDR3 is built from 11 residues. TCR beta CDR3 regions were amplified from RNA transcripts. An initial round of RT-PCR targeting the TCR CDR3 relied on the HTBI primer set. TCRdb independently ran MiXCR on the multiplex PCR reads; one entry per CDR3 protein. The sample carries a few hundred thousand distinct CDR3 sequences, around 21% recorded once. The receptor's source is a man between 18 and 35 years old with Graves' hyperthyroidism. The chain carries TRBV20-1 and TRBJ1-1, with TRBD1 matching 7 bases. The sample was blood. In DNA form, the CDR3 reads TGCAGTGCTGCTACAGGGGCTGAAGCTTTCTTT. Protein product: CSAATGAEAFF.